The rows below give T cell receptor beta chains drawn from one sample of a study of blood T cell repertoires in COVID-19. Here immunoSEQ multiplex PCR was the method, and the copy in TCRdb shows in-frame clones only, minus some. The sample has some 250,000 clones; 81% are singletons. Sample: peripheral blood. These receptor sequences come from a woman older than 75 with acute or convalescent COVID-19. The CDR3 runs from the conserved cysteine through the conserved F or W. A D gene is named only where the DNA matches it firmly. A clone size is listed for some rows: how often the clone was seen (once, few, many), or a class if it is expanded.

TRBV2	NA	NA	TRBJ1-6	CASSVAANSPLHF	TGTGCCAGCAGTGTGGCCGCCAATTCACCCCTCCACTTT
TRBV10-3	NA	NA	TRBJ2-5	CAISVTSGETQYF	TGTGCCATCAGTGTCACCAGCGGGGAGACCCAGTACTTC
TRBV3-1/TRBV3-2	TRBD2	once	TRBJ2-1	CASSQENGLAGAPEQFF	TGTGCCAGCAGCCAAGAAAACGGACTAGCGGGGGCTCCTGAGCAGTTCTTC
TRBV23-1	NA	NA	TRBJ1-6	CASSPQVNSPLHF	TGCGCCAGCAGTCCCCAGGTTAATTCACCCCTCCACTTT
TRBV30	TRBD2	NA	TRBJ2-4	CAWSRAGEGNIQYF	TGTGCCTGGAGTCGGGCGGGGGAGGGAAACATTCAGTACTTC
TRBV15	TRBD2	NA	TRBJ2-3	CATSWVSGSGDTQYF	TGTGCCACCAGTTGGGTTAGCGGGAGTGGAGATACGCAGTATTTT
TRBV19	TRBD1	NA	TRBJ1-6	CASSTLTGGNSPLHF	TGTGCCAGTAGTACCCTGACAGGGGGCAATTCACCCCTCCACTTT
TRBV9	NA	once	TRBJ2-2	CASSTQTANTGELFF	TGTGCCAGCAGCACCCAGACAGCGAACACCGGGGAGCTGTTTTTT
TRBV6-5	TRBD1	NA	TRBJ2-7	CASSYSNRGYEQYF	TGTGCCAGCAGTTACTCGAACAGGGGGTACGAGCAGTACTTC
TRBV7-9	NA	NA	TRBJ1-1	CASSPQGGAVAEAFF	TGTGCCAGCAGCCCACAGGGTGGGGCGGTCGCTGAAGCTTTCTTT
TRBV7-2	TRBD1	NA	TRBJ2-1	CASSRTGSGWEQFF	TGTGCCAGCAGCCGGACAGGATCAGGATGGGAGCAGTTCTTC
TRBV27	TRBD1	few	TRBJ1-1	CASSFDSGQPNTEAFF	TGTGCCAGCAGTTTCGATTCGGGACAGCCTAACACTGAAGCTTTCTTT
TRBV2	TRBD1	NA	TRBJ1-2	CASSERQGEIYGYTF	TGTGCCAGCAGTGAACGGCAGGGGGAAATCTATGGCTACACCTTC
TRBV15	TRBD1	NA	TRBJ1-3	CATSRAVEGARSGNTIYF	TGTGCCACCAGCAGAGCCGTGGAGGGGGCCAGGTCTGGAAACACCATATATTTT
TRBV3-1/TRBV3-2	TRBD1	NA	TRBJ2-7	CASSRSLGTGAYEQYF	TGTGCCAGCAGCCGATCCCTCGGGACAGGGGCCTACGAGCAGTACTTC
TRBV28	NA	NA	TRBJ2-7	CASSFSVRQEDPYEQYF	TGTGCCAGCAGTTTTTCGGTAAGGCAGGAAGACCCCTACGAGCAGTACTTC